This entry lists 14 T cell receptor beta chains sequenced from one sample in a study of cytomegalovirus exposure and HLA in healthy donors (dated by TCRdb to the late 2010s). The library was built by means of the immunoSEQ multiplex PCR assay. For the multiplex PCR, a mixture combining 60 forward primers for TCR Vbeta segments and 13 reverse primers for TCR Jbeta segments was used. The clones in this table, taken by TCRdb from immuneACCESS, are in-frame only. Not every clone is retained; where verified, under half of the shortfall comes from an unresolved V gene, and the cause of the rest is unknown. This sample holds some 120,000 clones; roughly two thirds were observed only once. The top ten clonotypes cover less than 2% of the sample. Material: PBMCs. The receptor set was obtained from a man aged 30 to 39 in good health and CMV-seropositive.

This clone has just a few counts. CDR3 loop: CATSRDLSNNEQFF. The CDR3 nucleotides read TGTGCCACCAGCAGAGATCTGAGCAACAATGAGCAGTTCTTC. This rearrangement joins TRBV15 to TRBJ2-1, with D unclear. The length of the CDR3 is 14 residues. V gave up 0 bases and J gave up 5 bases, with 8 bases separating them. Germline lookup yields CDR1 LNHNV and CDR2 YYDKDF (reference sequence).

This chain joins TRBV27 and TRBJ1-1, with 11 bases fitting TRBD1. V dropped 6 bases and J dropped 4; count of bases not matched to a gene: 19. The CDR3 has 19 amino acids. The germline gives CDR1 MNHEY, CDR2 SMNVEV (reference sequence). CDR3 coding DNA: TGTGCCAGCAGGTTAATGTACCGGGACAGGGGGTCGTGGGGCACTGAAGCTTTCTTT. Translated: CASRLMYRDRGSWGTEAFF.

CDR3 bases: TGCGCCAGCAGACCTATCTACCGGGGGGTAGCCAAAAACATTCAGTACTTC. Amino acid sequence: CASRPIYRGVAKNIQYF. V is TRBV5-1 and J is TRBJ2-4; 7 bases map to TRBD2. There are 17 residues in the CDR3. Germline V gene lookup returns CDR1 SGHRS and CDR2 YFSETQ. J was trimmed by 0 bases and V by 5 bases; bases with no gene match: 11.

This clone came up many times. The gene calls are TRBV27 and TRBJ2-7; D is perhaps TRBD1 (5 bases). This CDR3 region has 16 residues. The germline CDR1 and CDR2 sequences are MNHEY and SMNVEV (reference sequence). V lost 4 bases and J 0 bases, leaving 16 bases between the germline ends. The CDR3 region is CASSSLDSRASYEQYF. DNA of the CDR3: TGTGCCAGCAGTTCCCTAGACAGTAGGGCCTCCTACGAGCAGTACTTC.

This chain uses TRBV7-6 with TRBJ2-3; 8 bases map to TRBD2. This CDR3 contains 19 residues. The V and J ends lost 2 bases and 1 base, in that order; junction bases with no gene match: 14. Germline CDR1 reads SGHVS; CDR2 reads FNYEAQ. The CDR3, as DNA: TGTGCCAGCAGCTTAACCCATGGCGGGAGGCCTCAGGGCACAGATACGCAGTATTTT. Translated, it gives CASSLTHGGRPQGTDTQYF.

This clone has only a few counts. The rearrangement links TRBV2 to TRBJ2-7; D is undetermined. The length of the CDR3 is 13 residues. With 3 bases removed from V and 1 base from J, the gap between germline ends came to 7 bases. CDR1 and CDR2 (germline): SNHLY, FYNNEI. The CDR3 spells CASSEPASYEQYF. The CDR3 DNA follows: TGTGCCAGCAGTGAGCCTGCGTCCTACGAGCAGTACTTC.

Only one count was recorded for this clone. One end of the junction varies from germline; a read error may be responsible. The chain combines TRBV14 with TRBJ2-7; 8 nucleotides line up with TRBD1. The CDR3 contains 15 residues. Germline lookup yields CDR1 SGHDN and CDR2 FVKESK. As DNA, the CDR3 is TGCCCCGAAAACGAAAAGGACAGGGTTTCCTACGAGCAGTACTTC. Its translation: CPENEKDRVSYEQYF.

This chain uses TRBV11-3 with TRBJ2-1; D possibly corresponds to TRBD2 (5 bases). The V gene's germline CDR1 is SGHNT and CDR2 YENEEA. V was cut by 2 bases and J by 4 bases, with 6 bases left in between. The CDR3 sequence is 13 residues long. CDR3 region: CASSLREYNEQFF. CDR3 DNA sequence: TGTGCCAGCAGCTTAAGGGAGTACAATGAGCAGTTCTTC.

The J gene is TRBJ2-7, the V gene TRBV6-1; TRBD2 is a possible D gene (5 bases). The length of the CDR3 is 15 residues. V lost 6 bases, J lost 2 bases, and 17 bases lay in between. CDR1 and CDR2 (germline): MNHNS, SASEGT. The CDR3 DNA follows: TGTGCCAGCAGCCTCCAGGCGGGCCCAACCTACGAGCAGTACTTC. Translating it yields CASSLQAGPTYEQYF.

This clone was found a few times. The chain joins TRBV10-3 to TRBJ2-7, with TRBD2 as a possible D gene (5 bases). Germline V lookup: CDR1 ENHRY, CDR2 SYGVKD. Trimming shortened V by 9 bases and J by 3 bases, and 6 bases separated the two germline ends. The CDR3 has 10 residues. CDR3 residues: CAMGDYEQYF. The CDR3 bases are TGTGCCATGGGAGACTACGAGCAGTACTTC.

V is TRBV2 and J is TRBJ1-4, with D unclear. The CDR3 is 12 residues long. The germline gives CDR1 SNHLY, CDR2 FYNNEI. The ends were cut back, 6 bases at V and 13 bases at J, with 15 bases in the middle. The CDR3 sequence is CASRGSGSGLFF. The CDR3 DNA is TGTGCCAGCAGAGGATCTGGGAGCGGACTGTTTTTT.

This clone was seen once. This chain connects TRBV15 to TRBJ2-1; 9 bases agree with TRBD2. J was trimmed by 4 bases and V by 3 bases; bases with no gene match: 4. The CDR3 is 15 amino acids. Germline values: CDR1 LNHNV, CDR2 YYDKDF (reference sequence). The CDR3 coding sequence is TGTGCCACCAGCAGGGACACTAGCGGGTACAATGAGCAGTTCTTC. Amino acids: CATSRDTSGYNEQFF.

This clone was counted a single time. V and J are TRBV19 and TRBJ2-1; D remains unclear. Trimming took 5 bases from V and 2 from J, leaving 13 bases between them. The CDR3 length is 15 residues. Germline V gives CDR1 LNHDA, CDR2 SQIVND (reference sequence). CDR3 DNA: TGTGCCAGTAGTGTGACACCTTACACCTACAATGAGCAGTTCTTC. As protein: CASSVTPYTYNEQFF. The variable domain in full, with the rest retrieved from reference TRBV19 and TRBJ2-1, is DGGITQSPKYLFRKEGQNVTLSCEQNLNHDAMYWYRQDPGQGLRLIYYSQIVNDFQKGDIAEGYSVSREKKESFPLTVTSAQKNPTAFYLCASSVTPYTYNEQFFGPGTRLTVL.

CDR3 DNA sequence: TGCGCCAGCAGCCCAGGGACAGGACCCACTGAAGCTTTCTTT. Translation gives CASSPGTGPTEAFF. The chain recombines TRBV5-1 with TRBJ1-1, with 8 bases identical to TRBD1. V shed 4 bases, J shed 4 bases, and the junction held 6 bases outside the gene matches. The CDR3 contains 14 residues. Germline CDR1 reads SGHRS; CDR2 reads YFSETQ. Full variable domain (missing parts from reference TRBV5-1 and TRBJ1-1): KAGVTQTPRYLIKTRGQQVTLSCSPISGHRSVSWYQQTPGQGLQFLFEYFSETQRNKGNFPGRFSGRQFSNSRSEMNVSTLELGDSALYLCASSPGTGPTEAFFGQGTRLTVV.